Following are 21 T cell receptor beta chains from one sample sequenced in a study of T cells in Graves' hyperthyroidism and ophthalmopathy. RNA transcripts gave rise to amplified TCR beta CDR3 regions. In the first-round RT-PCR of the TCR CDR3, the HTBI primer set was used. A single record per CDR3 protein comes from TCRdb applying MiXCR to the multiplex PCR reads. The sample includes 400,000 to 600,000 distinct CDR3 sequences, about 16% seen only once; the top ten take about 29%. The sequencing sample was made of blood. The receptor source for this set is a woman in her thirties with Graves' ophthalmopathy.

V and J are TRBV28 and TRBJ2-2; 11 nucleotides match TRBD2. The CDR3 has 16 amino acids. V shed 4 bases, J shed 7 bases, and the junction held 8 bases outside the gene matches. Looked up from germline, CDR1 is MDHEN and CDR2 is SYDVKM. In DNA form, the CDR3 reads TGTGCCAGCAGTTCAACTAGCGGGAGACTTTTCGGGGAGCTGTTTTTT. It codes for CASSSTSGRLFGELFF.

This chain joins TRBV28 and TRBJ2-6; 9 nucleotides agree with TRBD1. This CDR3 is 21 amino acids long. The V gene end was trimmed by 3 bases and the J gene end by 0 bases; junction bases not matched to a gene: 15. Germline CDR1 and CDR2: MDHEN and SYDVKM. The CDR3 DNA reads TGTGCCAGCAGTTTCCCTAAAACCGGGACAGGGTTGGACTCTGGGGCCAACGTCCTGACTTTC. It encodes CASSFPKTGTGLDSGANVLTF. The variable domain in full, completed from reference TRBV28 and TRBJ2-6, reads DVKVTQSSRYLVKRTGEKVFLECVQDMDHENMFWYRQDPGLGLRLIYFSYDVKMKEKGDIPEGYSVSREKKERFSLILESASTNQTSMYLCASSFPKTGTGLDSGANVLTFGAGSRLTVL.

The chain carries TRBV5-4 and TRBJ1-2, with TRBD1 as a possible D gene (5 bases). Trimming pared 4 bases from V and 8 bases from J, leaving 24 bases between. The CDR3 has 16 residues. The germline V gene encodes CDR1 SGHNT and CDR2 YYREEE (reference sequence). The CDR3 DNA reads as TGTGCCAGCAGCACCTCCGGGACGGCTTACTTCGGAGGCTACACCTTC. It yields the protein CASSTSGTAYFGGYTF. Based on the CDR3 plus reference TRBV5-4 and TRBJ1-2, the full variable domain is ETGVTQSPTHLIKTRGQQVTLRCSSQSGHNTVSWYQQALGQGPQFIFQYYREEENGRGNFPPRFSGLQFPNYSSELNVNALELDDSALYLCASSTSGTAYFGGYTFGSGTRLTVV.

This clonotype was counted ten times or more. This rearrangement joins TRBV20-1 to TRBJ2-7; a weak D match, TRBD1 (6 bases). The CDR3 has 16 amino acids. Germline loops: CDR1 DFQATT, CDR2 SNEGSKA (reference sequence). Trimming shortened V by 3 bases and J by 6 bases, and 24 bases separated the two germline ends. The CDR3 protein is CSASREQGFLLGEQYF. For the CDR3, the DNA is TGCAGTGCTAGTAGGGAACAGGGTTTCCTTCTGGGCGAGCAGTACTTC.

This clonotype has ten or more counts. In nucleotides, the CDR3 is TGCAGTGCTAGAGGGACTAGCGGGAGTGAGACAGATACGCAGTATTTT. Translating it yields CSARGTSGSETDTQYF. V is TRBV20-1 and J is TRBJ2-3; 13 bases match TRBD2. V was pared by 1 base and J by 3 bases, with 4 bases of the junction left unmatched. Looked up from germline, CDR1 is DFQATT and CDR2 is SNEGSKA (reference sequence). The CDR3 contains 16 residues.

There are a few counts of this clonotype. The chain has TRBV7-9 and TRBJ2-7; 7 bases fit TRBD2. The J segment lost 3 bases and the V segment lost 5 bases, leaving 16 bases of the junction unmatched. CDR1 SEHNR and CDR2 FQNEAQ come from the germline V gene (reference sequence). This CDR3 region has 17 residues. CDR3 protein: CASSPSSGSGGIYEQYF. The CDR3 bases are TGTGCCAGCAGCCCGTCTAGCGGCTCCGGCGGGATCTACGAGCAGTACTTC.

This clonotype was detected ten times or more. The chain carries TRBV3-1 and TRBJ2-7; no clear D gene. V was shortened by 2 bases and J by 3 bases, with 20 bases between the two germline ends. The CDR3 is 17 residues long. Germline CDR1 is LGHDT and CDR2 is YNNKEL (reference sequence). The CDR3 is CASSQSTLWGGNYEQYF. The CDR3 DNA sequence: TGTGCCAGCAGCCAATCGACCCTGTGGGGTGGCAACTACGAGCAGTACTTC.

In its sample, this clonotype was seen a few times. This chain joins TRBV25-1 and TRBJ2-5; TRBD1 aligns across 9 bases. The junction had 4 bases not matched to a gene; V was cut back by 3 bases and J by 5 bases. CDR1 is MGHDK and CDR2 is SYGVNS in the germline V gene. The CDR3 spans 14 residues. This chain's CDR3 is CASSDYRGRETQYF. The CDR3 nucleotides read TGTGCCAGCAGTGACTACAGGGGGCGGGAGACCCAGTACTTC.

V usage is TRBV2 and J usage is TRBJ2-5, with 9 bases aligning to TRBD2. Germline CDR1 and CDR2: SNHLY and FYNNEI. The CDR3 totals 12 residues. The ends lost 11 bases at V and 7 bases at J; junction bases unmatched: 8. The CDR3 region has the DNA TGTGCCGCCAGACTAGCGGAAGGGACCCAGTACTTC. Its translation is CAARLAEGTQYF.

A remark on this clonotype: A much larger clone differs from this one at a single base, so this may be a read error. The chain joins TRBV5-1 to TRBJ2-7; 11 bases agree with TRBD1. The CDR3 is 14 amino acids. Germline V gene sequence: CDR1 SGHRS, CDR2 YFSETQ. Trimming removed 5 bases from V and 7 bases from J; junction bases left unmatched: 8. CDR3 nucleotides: TGCGCCAGCAGTGGGGGACAGGGGGTAGGTGAGCAGTACTTC. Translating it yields CASSGGQGVGEQYF.

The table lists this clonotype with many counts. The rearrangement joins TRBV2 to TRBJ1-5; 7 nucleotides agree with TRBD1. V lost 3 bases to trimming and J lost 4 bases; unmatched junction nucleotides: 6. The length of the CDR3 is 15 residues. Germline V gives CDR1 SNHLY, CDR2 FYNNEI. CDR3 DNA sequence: TGTGCCAGCAGTGATAACAGGGGACGGAATCAGCCCCAGCATTTT. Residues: CASSDNRGRNQPQHF.

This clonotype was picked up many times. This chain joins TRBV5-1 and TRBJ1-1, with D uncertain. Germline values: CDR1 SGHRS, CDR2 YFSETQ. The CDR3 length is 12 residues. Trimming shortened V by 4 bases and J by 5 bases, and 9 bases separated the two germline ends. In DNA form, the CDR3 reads TGCGCCAGCAGCGACGGTAGGACTGAAGCTTTCTTT. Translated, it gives CASSDGRTEAFF. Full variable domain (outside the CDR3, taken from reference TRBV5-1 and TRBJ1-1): KAGVTQTPRYLIKTRGQQVTLSCSPISGHRSVSWYQQTPGQGLQFLFEYFSETQRNKGNFPGRFSGRQFSNSRSEMNVSTLELGDSALYLCASSDGRTEAFFGQGTRLTVV.

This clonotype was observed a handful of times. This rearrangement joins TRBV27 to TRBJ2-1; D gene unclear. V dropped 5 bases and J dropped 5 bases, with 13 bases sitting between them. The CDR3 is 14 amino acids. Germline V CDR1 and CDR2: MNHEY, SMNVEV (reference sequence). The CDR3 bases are TGTGCCAGCAGTGACTCGAGTGGGCACAATGAGCAGTTCTTC. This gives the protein CASSDSSGHNEQFF.

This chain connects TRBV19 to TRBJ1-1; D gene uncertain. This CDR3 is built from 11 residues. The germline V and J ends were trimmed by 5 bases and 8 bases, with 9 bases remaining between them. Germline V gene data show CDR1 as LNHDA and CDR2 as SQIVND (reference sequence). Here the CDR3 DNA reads TGTGCCAGTAGTTCCGACCTGGAAGCTTTCTTT. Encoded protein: CASSSDLEAFF.

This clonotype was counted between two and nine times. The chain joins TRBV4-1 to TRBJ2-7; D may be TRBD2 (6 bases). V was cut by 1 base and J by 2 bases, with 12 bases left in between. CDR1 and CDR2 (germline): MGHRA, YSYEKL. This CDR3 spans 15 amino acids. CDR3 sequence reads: CASSQGLAQTYEQYF. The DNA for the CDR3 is TGCGCCAGCAGCCAAGGGCTAGCGCAGACCTACGAGCAGTACTTC.

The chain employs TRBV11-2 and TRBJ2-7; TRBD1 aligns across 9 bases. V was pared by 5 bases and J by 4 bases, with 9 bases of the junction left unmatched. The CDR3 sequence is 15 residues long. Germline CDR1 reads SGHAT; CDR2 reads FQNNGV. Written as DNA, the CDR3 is TGTGCCAGCAGCGAAGGAGGGACAGGGTTATACGAGCAGTACTTC. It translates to CASSEGGTGLYEQYF.

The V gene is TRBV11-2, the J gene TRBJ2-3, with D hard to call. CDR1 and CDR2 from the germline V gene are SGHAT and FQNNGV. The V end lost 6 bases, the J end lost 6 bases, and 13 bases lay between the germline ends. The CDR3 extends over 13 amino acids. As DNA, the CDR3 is TGTGCCAGCAGTCGGCCGGCGATGGATACGCAGTATTTT. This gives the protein CASSRPAMDTQYF.

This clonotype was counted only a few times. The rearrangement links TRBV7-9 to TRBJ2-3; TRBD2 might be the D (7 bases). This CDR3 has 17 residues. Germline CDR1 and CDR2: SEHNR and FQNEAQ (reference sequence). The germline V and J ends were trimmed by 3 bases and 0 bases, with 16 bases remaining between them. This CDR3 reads CASSLAGGARSTDTQYF. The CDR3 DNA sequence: TGTGCCAGCAGCTTGGCTGGGGGGGCGAGGAGCACAGATACGCAGTATTTT.

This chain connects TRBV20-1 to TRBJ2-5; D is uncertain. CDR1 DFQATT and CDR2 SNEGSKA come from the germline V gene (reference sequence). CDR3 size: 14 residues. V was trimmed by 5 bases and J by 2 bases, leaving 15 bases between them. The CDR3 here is CSAPRNSPQETQYF. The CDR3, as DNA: TGCAGTGCTCCCCGTAACTCCCCGCAAGAGACCCAGTACTTC.

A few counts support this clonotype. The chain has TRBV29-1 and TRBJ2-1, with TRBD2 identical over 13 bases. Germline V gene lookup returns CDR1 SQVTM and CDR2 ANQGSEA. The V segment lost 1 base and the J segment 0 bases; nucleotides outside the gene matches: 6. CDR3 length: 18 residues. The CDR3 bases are TGCAGCGTTGAAGGTGGGACTAGCGGGATACTCTCCTACAATGAGCAGTTCTTC. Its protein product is CSVEGGTSGILSYNEQFF.

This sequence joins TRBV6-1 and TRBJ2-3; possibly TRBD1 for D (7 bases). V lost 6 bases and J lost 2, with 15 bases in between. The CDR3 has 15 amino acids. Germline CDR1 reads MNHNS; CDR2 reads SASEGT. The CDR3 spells CASRISGGPTDTQYF. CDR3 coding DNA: TGTGCCAGCAGGATATCAGGGGGGCCCACAGATACGCAGTATTTT.